This TCR beta chain was found in a study of control samples from healthy donors and cancer patients (dated by TCRdb to 2019 to 2021). CDR1 and CDR2, per the germline V gene, are KGHSH and LQKENI. V drops 2 bases and J drops 5 bases, leaving 10 bases in between. Reading from cysteine to phenylalanine, the CDR3 counts 15 amino acids. Only the CDR3 DNA stays, 45 bases, in frame from base 1. A remark on this clone: What this receptor recognizes is not known.

Receptors were amplified or captured by the immunoSEQ multiplex PCR assay. TCRdb limited this immuneACCESS table to in-frame rearrangements with V and J called. A share of clones is missing; checked studies link under half to unresolved V genes, and the rest is unexplained. In this sample's table one finds 150,000 to 200,000 clones. The ten largest clonotypes hold roughly 2% of the sample. This receptor was identified in a woman aged 25 to 39 in good health. Recombination joined TRBV18 with TRBJ1-6; no D segment can be confidently identified. Sequenced: blood. The CDR3 protein is CASSPSGSDNSPLHF. The DNA is as follows: TGTGCCAGCTCACCATCTGGGTCCGATAATTCACCCCTCCACTTT.